A single TCR beta chain is shown here with its context. What antigen it recognizes has not been identified. Per-base quality was not reported, and no clone a single base away is much larger than it. The data derive from a study of relationships among human T cell subsets (dated by TCRdb to about 2010). Background on the whole study: Eight distinct blood T cell populations were sequenced: pan T, CD8 cytotoxic, regulatory, Th1, Th2, naive plus transitional, activated and memory cells.

From the CD45RA-negative fraction, CD45RA-RO+ cells were selected as memory T cells using anti-CD45RO beads. Miltenyi superparamagnetic beads coated with subset-specific monoclonal antibodies were used for isolation of the T cell subsets. Every T cell population came from peripheral blood. Ficoll separation was used to obtain mononuclear cells from whole blood, after which anti-CD14 microbeads were used to deplete monocytes. Isolated cell populations were immediately resuspended in RNAprotect reagent. There are 14 amino acids in the CDR3, from cysteine to phenylalanine inclusive. The kept DNA is CDR3 alone, 42 bases in frame from the first base. V loses 1 base of germline sequence and J loses 5 bases, and the interval between the two ends is 9 bases. On the study overall, not on this receptor specifically: Over 60% of CD8+ cytotoxic sequences were found to belong to clones with over 100 reads, whereas few such clones were observed in the regulatory and Th2 subsets. V, D and J usage, CDR3 length and N-nucleotide additions showed no statistically significant differences among the seven subsets. Substantial CDR3 sharing among Th1, Th2 and regulatory T cells was interpreted as suggesting stochastic cell fate choices. The bead-based sorting could not exclude a CD4+CD8+ double-positive population.

Libraries came from multiplex PCR. Sequencing was carried out with a 454 GS FLX. TCR alpha and beta CDR3 regions were amplified from mRNA by semiquantitative ARM-PCR. In ARM-PCR, tagged nested gene-specific primers were used first, and communal superprimers then performed exponential amplification. Exonuclease was used to remove the nested primers before the first-round PCR products went through the second amplification round. The amplicons were sequenced on the 454 platform, which can rapidly sequence millions of DNA fragments without cloning bias. A read counted as effective if the read could be mapped to both V and J germline segments. As for the authors' bioinformatics: Reads were assigned to germline V, D and J segments with IRmap, which uses pyromap, a Smith-Waterman modification adapted to 454 sequencing errors. Cutoffs set at the 99th percentile of alignment scores from simulated random sequences were applied to filter D-beta assignments. The CDR3 was taken to be the amino acids lying between the conserved V-segment Y[YFLI]C motif and the J-segment [FW]GXGT motif. Repertoire diversity was estimated with a compound Poisson process model previously applied to large-scale EST data. A procedure for detecting cross-contamination was used to argue that sample contamination was not the source of the shared CDR3s. TCRdb reran the public reads through fastp at Q25 and MiXCR, keeping productive beta chains. Identical CDR3 protein sequences are pooled into one entry, listed with their most common genes and DNA. In this record, the V and J calls reflect TCRdb's handling and not the investigators' own analysis. In all, the sample holds about 8,900 distinct CDR3 sequences, and about 54% of those were seen once. Of the sample, under 6.5% falls within the top ten clones.

The TCR comes from a man aged 40-49 years in good health. This chain is built from TRBV12-3 or TRBV12-4 and TRBJ2-1, with TRBD2 as a weak D call on 6 bases. Sequencing was carried out using memory T cells sorted from blood. The cell subset or site tag for this specimen amounts to: CD45RA-RO+ memory T cells. CDR3 reads: CASSLGGGNNEQFF. The bases are TGTGCCAGCAGTTTAGGGGGAGGCAACAATGAGCAGTTCTTC.